The 21 T cell receptor beta chains listed next were all sequenced from one sample in a study of control samples from healthy donors and cancer patients (dated by TCRdb to 2020 to 2022). Library preparation was by the immunoSEQ multiplex PCR assay. TCRdb re-hosts the immuneACCESS table, in-frame sequences only. Its copies lack some clones; in the studies checked, an unresolved V gene accounts for under half of them, and the cause for the rest is not known. The sample table contains approximately 170,000 clones; only one count was recorded for around 89% of them. The top ten hold over 1.1% of the sample. Sequenced sample: blood. The receptors here all came from a woman in her forties or fifties in good health.

The genes are TRBV15 and TRBJ2-2, with TRBD2 matching over 9 bases. V shed 5 bases and J 3 bases; nucleotides not matched to a gene: 4. Looked up from germline, CDR1 is LNHNV and CDR2 is YYDKDF (reference sequence). CDR3 size: 15 residues. Here the CDR3 DNA reads TGTGCCACCAGCTTACGCGGGGGGGACACCGGGGAGCTGTTTTTT. It translates to CATSLRGGDTGELFF. The full variable domain, its missing parts supplied by reference TRBV15 and TRBJ2-2, is DAMVIQNPRYQVTQFGKPVTLSCSQTLNHNVMYWYQQKSSQAPKLLFHYYDKDFNNEADTPDNFQSRRPNTSFCFLDIRSPGLGDTAMYLCATSLRGGDTGELFFGEGSRLTVL.

This chain connects TRBV6-2 or TRBV6-3 to TRBJ1-5; D possibly corresponds to TRBD1 (6 bases). Trimming removed 2 bases at V and 1 base at J, with 15 bases between. The CDR3 runs 17 residues. Germline CDR1 and CDR2: MNHEY and SVGEGT. The CDR3 DNA sequence: TGTGCCAGCAGTTACCCCGACCGGGACATAAGCAATCAGCCCCAGCATTTT. This translates into CASSYPDRDISNQPQHF.

The gene calls are TRBV7-2 and TRBJ2-3, with no clear D. CDR1 and CDR2 (germline): SGHTA, FQGNSA. V was pared by 2 bases and J by 3 bases, with 9 bases between. CDR3 size: 14 residues. The CDR3 spells CASSLTPRTDTQYF. CDR3 nucleotides: TGTGCCAGCAGCTTAACTCCTAGAACAGATACGCAGTATTTT.

The rearrangement uses TRBV28 and TRBJ1-5; 8 bases line up with TRBD1. With V trimmed by 6 bases and J by 7 bases, 11 bases remained unmatched. CDR1 is MDHEN, CDR2 SYDVKM, per germline. The CDR3 runs to 15 residues. This chain's CDR3 is CASSEQGDRWQPQHF. CDR3 DNA: TGTGCCAGCAGCGAACAGGGGGATCGCTGGCAGCCCCAGCATTTT.

The chain carries TRBV9 and TRBJ1-1; D perhaps matches TRBD1 (6 bases). The length of the CDR3 is 16 residues. CDR1 and CDR2 (germline): SGDLS, YYNGEE. V was trimmed by 3 bases and J by 1 base, leaving 16 bases between them. The CDR3 sequence is CASSGGRGATNTEAFF. CDR3 DNA: TGTGCCAGCAGCGGTGGGCGGGGGGCCACGAACACTGAAGCTTTCTTT.

The chain employs TRBV11-3 and TRBJ1-1; D unclear. The CDR3 spans 15 residues. Germline loops: CDR1 SGHNT, CDR2 YENEEA. V lost 8 bases and J lost 1, with 17 bases in between. CDR3: CASSLGRAGNTEAFF. The CDR3 DNA reads TGTGCCAGCTCCTTAGGGAGGGCAGGGAACACTGAAGCTTTCTTT.

The V and J genes are TRBV5-1 and TRBJ1-5; 9 positions agree with TRBD1. The V and J ends lost 4 bases and 4 bases, in that order; junction bases with no gene match: 3. Germline V CDR1 and CDR2: SGHRS, YFSETQ. This CDR3 has 14 amino acids. In DNA form, the CDR3 reads TGCGCCAGCAGCCCGGGGACAGGGAATCAGCCCCAGCATTTT. It is translated as CASSPGTGNQPQHF.

V usage is TRBV27 and J usage is TRBJ1-4; D gene uncertain. The CDR3 sequence is 16 residues long. Germline V gene data show CDR1 as MNHEY and CDR2 as SMNVEV (reference sequence). V lost 3 bases and J 2 bases, leaving 13 bases between the germline ends. The CDR3 sequence is CASSFVPFATNEKLFF. DNA of the CDR3: TGTGCCAGCAGTTTCGTTCCTTTCGCGACTAATGAAAAACTGTTTTTT.

The rearrangement joins TRBV6-2 or TRBV6-3 to TRBJ1-4; 8 nucleotides line up with TRBD1. The V gene end was trimmed by 5 bases and the J gene end by 2 bases; junction bases not matched to a gene: 7. Germline V gene data show CDR1 as MNHEY and CDR2 as SVGEGT. The CDR3 length is 16 residues. The CDR3 protein is CASSRGWTGTNEKLFF. CDR3 DNA sequence: TGTGCCAGCAGTCGGGGGTGGACAGGGACTAATGAAAAACTGTTTTTT.

This sequence joins TRBV3-1 (or the pseudogene TRBV3-2) and TRBJ2-3; D is undetermined. The CDR3 length is 14 residues. Germline V lookup: CDR1 LGHDT, CDR2 YNNKEL (reference sequence). The V and J ends lost 4 bases and 1 base respectively, with 9 bases between them. This chain's CDR3 is CASSPQSGTDTQYF. The DNA for the CDR3 is TGTGCCAGCAGCCCCCAGTCCGGCACAGATACGCAGTATTTT.

The J gene is TRBJ2-3, the V gene TRBV5-1; tentative D call: TRBD2 (5 bases). Germline lookup yields CDR1 SGHRS and CDR2 YFSETQ. CDR3 size: 14 residues. With 0 bases removed from V and 4 bases from J, the gap between germline ends came to 9 bases. The CDR3: CASSLGGSADTQYF. The CDR3 nucleotides read TGCGCCAGCAGCTTGGGAGGGAGCGCAGATACGCAGTATTTT. Full variable domain (outside the CDR3, taken from reference TRBV5-1 and TRBJ2-3): KAGVTQTPRYLIKTRGQQVTLSCSPISGHRSVSWYQQTPGQGLQFLFEYFSETQRNKGNFPGRFSGRQFSNSRSEMNVSTLELGDSALYLCASSLGGSADTQYFGPGTRLTVL.

With regard to this clone: Other DNA sequences within the sample encode an identical CDR3. The chain has TRBV7-2 and TRBJ1-2; the D gene is possibly TRBD1 (5 bases). The CDR3 extends over 13 amino acids. The V and J ends lost 4 bases and 4 bases respectively, with 10 bases between them. Germline CDR1 reads SGHTA; CDR2 reads FQGNSA. CDR3 in amino acids: CASSSQGPYGYTF. In DNA form, the CDR3 reads TGTGCCAGCAGCTCCCAGGGCCCCTATGGCTACACCTTC.

This chain uses TRBV30 with TRBJ2-7, with D possibly TRBD1 on 5 matching bases. V was shortened by 0 bases and J by 7 bases, with 13 bases between the two germline ends. Germline V lookup: CDR1 GTSNPN, CDR2 SVGIG (reference sequence). This CDR3 comprises 13 residues. The CDR3 DNA reads as TGTGCCTGGAGTGTGTCGCAGGGTATTGAGCAGTACTTC. Amino acid sequence: CAWSVSQGIEQYF.

The chain employs TRBV4-2 and TRBJ1-1; a weak D match, TRBD1 (5 bases). The CDR3 length is 14 residues. Germline V gene lookup returns CDR1 LGHNA and CDR2 YNFKEQ. V was pared by 0 bases and J by 4 bases, with 9 bases between. DNA of the CDR3: TGTGCCAGCAGCCAAGAGGGGGGGTCCACTGAAGCTTTCTTT. It yields the protein CASSQEGGSTEAFF.

The J gene is TRBJ1-2, the V gene TRBV2; D gene unclear. The V end lost 2 bases, the J end lost 4 bases, and 5 bases lay between the germline ends. Germline lookup yields CDR1 SNHLY and CDR2 FYNNEI. The CDR3 contains 12 residues. This CDR3 is CASSEHLYGYTF. The CDR3, as DNA: TGTGCCAGCAGTGAACATCTCTATGGCTACACCTTC.

This sequence joins TRBV7-9 and TRBJ2-1; 8 nucleotides line up with TRBD1. CDR1 is SEHNR and CDR2 is FQNEAQ in the germline V gene (reference sequence). The length of the CDR3 is 17 residues. The V gene end was trimmed by 4 bases and the J gene end by 7 bases; junction bases not matched to a gene: 15. CDR3 protein: CASSSYGPGQVSNEQFF. The CDR3 DNA sequence: TGTGCCAGCAGCTCATACGGTCCGGGACAGGTATCGAATGAGCAGTTCTTC. The variable domain in full, completed from reference TRBV7-9 and TRBJ2-1, reads DTGVSQNPRHKITKRGQNVTFRCDPISEHNRLYWYRQTLGQGPEFLTYFQNEAQLEKSRLLSDRFSAERPKGSFSTLEIQRTEQGDSAMYLCASSSYGPGQVSNEQFFGPGTRLTVL.

J is TRBJ2-5 and V is TRBV4-3; 11 bases line up with TRBD2. This CDR3 region has 16 residues. CDR1 is LGHNA, CDR2 YSLEER, per germline. The V and J ends lost 1 base and 2 bases, in that order; junction bases with no gene match: 3. CDR3 residues: CASSQAGTSGQETQYF. CDR3 in DNA: TGCGCCAGCAGCCAAGCCGGGACTAGCGGACAAGAGACCCAGTACTTC.

V and J are TRBV9 and TRBJ2-7, with a possible D match to TRBD1 (6 bases). The CDR3 is 15 residues long. Trimming cost V 3 bases and J 0 bases, with 13 bases left between them. CDR1 and CDR2 (germline): SGDLS, YYNGEE. Here the CDR3 DNA reads TGTGCCAGCAGCGCCCAACCACAGGGCTCCTACGAGCAGTACTTC. This codes for CASSAQPQGSYEQYF.

The sample holds many counts of this clone. The chain couples TRBV9 to TRBJ1-2; D perhaps matches TRBD1 (6 bases). CDR1 is SGDLS, CDR2 YYNGEE, per germline. V lost 3 bases and J 4 bases, leaving 16 bases between the germline ends. The CDR3 totals 15 residues. CDR3 amino acids: CASSAGDSGPYGYTF. The CDR3 coding sequence is TGTGCCAGCAGCGCAGGGGACTCCGGACCCTATGGCTACACCTTC.

V is TRBV7-3 and J is TRBJ2-5; D unresolved. This CDR3 has 13 amino acids. The V gene's germline CDR1 is SGHTA and CDR2 FQGTGA. V gave up 4 bases and J gave up 5 bases, with 11 bases separating them. Here the CDR3 DNA reads TGTGCCAGCAGCTCCGGACGGTCGGAGACCCAGTACTTC. Translation: CASSSGRSETQYF.

The chain combines TRBV30 with TRBJ1-4, with TRBD1 identical over 9 bases. The V and J ends lost 5 bases and 2 bases, in that order; junction bases with no gene match: 12. Germline CDR1 is GTSNPN and CDR2 is SVGIG (reference sequence). The CDR3 covers 17 residues. The CDR3 nucleotides read TGTGCCTGGGGCCTCACAGGGGGCGGTCCGACTAATGAAAAACTGTTTTTT. Amino acids: CAWGLTGGGPTNEKLFF. Full variable domain (rest looked up from reference TRBV30 and TRBJ1-4): SQTIHQWPATLVQPVGSPLSLECTVEGTSNPNLYWYRQAAGRGLQLLFYSVGIGQISSEVPQNLSASRPQDRQFILSSKKLLLSDSGFYLCAWGLTGGGPTNEKLFFGSGTQLSVL.